This T cell receptor beta chain was retrieved from a study of blood T cell repertoires in COVID-19. Study as a whole: Spain, Italy and the United States supplied samples that represented acute and convalescent COVID-19.

Sequencing used immunoSEQ multiplex PCR; TCRdb keeps in-frame clones, though not all of them. In the table there are around 280,000 clones, around 90% of which are singletons. This clone was detected only once. Clinical histories supplied by participants themselves formed the basis of cohort assignment. The V gene's germline CDR1 is SEHNR and CDR2 FQNEAQ (reference sequence). CDR3 size: 16 residues. Germline trimming cut 5 bases from V and 5 bases from J; bases unmatched to any gene: 9. The receptor was isolated from a woman between 40 and 55 years old who had recovered from COVID-19. This rearrangement joins TRBV7-9 to TRBJ2-3; 11 positions agree with TRBD1. The sequencing input was PBMCs or T cells enriched from blood (not recorded which). CDR3 DNA sequence: TGTGCCAGCAGCCCCGGACAGGGGGCGACGATAGATACGCAGTATTTT. Translated, it gives CASSPGQGATIDTQYF.